A selection of T cell receptor beta chains follows, all from one sample in a study of blood T cell repertoires in COVID-19. Profiling relied on immunoSEQ multiplex PCR, and the TCRdb table lists in-frame clones only, not all of them. The sample lists a few hundred thousand clones; about nine tenths were seen once. The sample comprised peripheral blood. These receptors all stem from a woman between 40 and 55 years old who had recovered from COVID-19. Each CDR3 is given with its conserved first and last residue. A D gene is named only where the DNA matches it firmly. A row's size may be missing; if present it is once, few, many or a size class.

clone_size	d_call	v_call	j_call	cdr3_nt	cdr3_aa
NA	NA	TRBV2	TRBJ1-1	TGTGCCAGTCGGACAGTCCGAATGAGTGAAGCTTTCTTT	CASRTVRMSEAFF
NA	NA	TRBV9	TRBJ2-1	TGTGCCAGCAGCCCCGGAGCTAGCGCCTACAATGAGCAGTTCTTC	CASSPGASAYNEQFF
NA	TRBD1	TRBV4-1	TRBJ2-6	TGCGCCAGCAGCCACCTCAGGACAGGGGGCACCTCTGGGGCCAACGTCCTGACTTTC	CASSHLRTGGTSGANVLTF
NA	NA	TRBV28	TRBJ2-7	TGTGCCAGCAGATCCGCGGGGAGCTCCTACGAGCAGTACTTC	CASRSAGSSYEQYF
NA	TRBD1	TRBV27	TRBJ1-5	TGTGCCAGCAGTTTCAGGGGGGTCAATCAGCCCCAGCATTTT	CASSFRGVNQPQHF
NA	TRBD2	TRBV29-1	TRBJ2-1	TGCAGCGTTGGGCTTGTGAAAGCGGGGGTTTCCTACAATGAGCAGTTCTTC	CSVGLVKAGVSYNEQFF
few	NA	TRBV12-5	TRBJ1-1	TGTGCTAGTGGTACTAAGCTCGGTGAAGCTTTCTTT	CASGTKLGEAFF
NA	NA	TRBV24-1	TRBJ1-1	TGTGCCACCAGTGATCCAACTTCCGGGAACACTGAAGCTTTCTTT	CATSDPTSGNTEAFF
NA	NA	TRBV5-6	TRBJ2-2	TGTGCCAGCAGCTTGATTTGGGGGACTAACACCGGGGAGCTGTTTTTT	CASSLIWGTNTGELFF
NA	NA	TRBV10-1	TRBJ2-5	TGCGCCAGCAGTGACAGAATCCAAGAGACCCAGTACTTC	CASSDRIQETQYF
NA	TRBD2	TRBV20-1	TRBJ2-5	TGCAGTGCTAGTACAACTAGCGGCCAAGAGACCCAGTACTTC	CSASTTSGQETQYF
NA	TRBD1	TRBV15	TRBJ1-4	TGTGCCACCAGCAGAGCGGGACAGGGGGGCGAAAAACTGTTTTTT	CATSRAGQGGEKLFF